A selection of T cell receptor beta chains follows, all from one sample in a study of blood T cells in healthy people across ages. TCRdb processed the 5' RACE reads anew with MiXCR; each CDR3 protein has one entry. The sample holds about 580,000 distinct CDR3 sequences, roughly 43% seen once. The sequencing input was blood. Source of these receptors: a man older than 75 in good health. The CDR3 runs from the conserved cysteine through the conserved F or W. The D gene is left open where the match is weak. Clone size is given for some rows only: seen once, a few or many times, or a class if the clone is expanded.

j_call | cdr3_length | v_call | clone_size | d_call | cdr3_nt | cdr3_aa
TRBJ2-1 | 13 | TRBV29-1 | few | TRBD1 | TGCAGCGTTGAGGGGACAGGGGGCGGGGAGCAGTTCTTC | CSVEGTGGGEQFF
TRBJ2-3 | 16 | TRBV9 | NA | TRBD2 | TGTGCCAGCAGCGAAGGGCTAGCGGGAGTGTCAGATACGCAGTATTTT | CASSEGLAGVSDTQYF
TRBJ2-7 | 12 | TRBV5-1 | NA | NA | TGCGCCGGCATCGAGGCCCCCTACGAGCAGTACTTC | CAGIEAPYEQYF
TRBJ2-3 | 15 | TRBV6-5 | many | NA | TGTGCCAGCAGTTTACAGAGCAGACTAGTAGATACGCAGTATTTT | CASSLQSRLVDTQYF
TRBJ2-7 | 13 | TRBV7-2 | many | TRBD2 | TGTGCCAGCAAGGGACTAAATTCCTACGAGCAGTACTTC | CASKGLNSYEQYF
TRBJ2-3 | 16 | TRBV7-3 | NA | TRBD2 | TGTGCCAGCAGCGCTAATCTAGCGGGGGGCACAGATACGCAGTATTTT | CASSANLAGGTDTQYF
TRBJ1-2 | 16 | TRBV4-3 | NA | NA | TGCGCCAGCAGCCAACCCGCTGCGGGGGTAGAAAGTGGCTACACCTTC | CASSQPAAGVESGYTF
TRBJ2-7 | 15 | TRBV6-6 | NA | TRBD2 | TGTGCCAGCCTAGACGGGCGGGGGGGCTCCTACGAGCAGTACTTC | CASLDGRGGSYEQYF
TRBJ2-3 | 13 | TRBV20-1 | few | NA | TGCAGTGCTAGACCCGGGGTTTCAGATACGCAGTATTTT | CSARPGVSDTQYF
TRBJ2-7 | 13 | TRBV12-3/TRBV12-4 | NA | NA | TGTGCCAGCAGGGGTCCGAGCTCCTACGAGCAGTACTTC | CASRGPSSYEQYF
TRBJ2-3 | 15 | TRBV18 | NA | TRBD2 | TGTGTCAGCTCATCGACTAGCGGGGTTTCAGATACGCAGTATTTT | CVSSSTSGVSDTQYF
TRBJ2-7 | 16 | TRBV7-9 | NA | TRBD2 | TGTGCCAGCAGCTTAGGGGAGCGGGGGTCCCCCCACGAGCAGTACTTC | CASSLGERGSPHEQYF
TRBJ1-1 | 14 | TRBV7-9 | NA | NA | TGTGCTAGCAGCTTAGGATCGATCGATGACTTGGCTTTCTTT | CASSLGSIDDLAFF
TRBJ1-2 | 14 | TRBV6-6 | many | NA | TGTGCCAGCATGGCGGCAGATACTAACTATGGCTACACCTTC | CASMAADTNYGYTF
TRBJ2-7 | 15 | TRBV5-8 | once | TRBD1 | TGTGCCAGCAGCTGGGGACAGGGGGGCTCCTACGAGCAGTACTTC | CASSWGQGGSYEQYF
TRBJ1-6 | 15 | TRBV7-9 | many | NA | TGTGCCAGCAGCTTAGTTGGGCAGGGGAATTCACCCCTCCACTTT | CASSLVGQGNSPLHF
TRBJ2-1 | 17 | TRBV7-9 | few | NA | TGTGCCAGCAGCCCAAACCCCGTGGGGGTGGAGGTGGATGAGCAGTTCTTC | CASSPNPVGVEVDEQFF
TRBJ2-7 | 10 | TRBV20-1 | NA | NA | TGCAGTGCTATTTTGAATGAGCAGTACTTC | CSAILNEQYF
TRBJ2-3 | 15 | TRBV7-9 | few | TRBD1 | TGTGCCAGCAGCATACGGACAGGGGGCACAGATACGCAGTATTTT | CASSIRTGGTDTQYF
TRBJ1-4 | 15 | TRBV27 | NA | NA | TGTGCCAGCAGTTTGTGGGGAAAGAGAGATGAAAAACTGTTTTTT | CASSLWGKRDEKLFF
TRBJ2-1 | 15 | TRBV11-2 | NA | TRBD2 | TGTGCCAGCAGCTTAGGGACTAGCGGGGGGCACGAGCAGTTCTTC | CASSLGTSGGHEQFF
TRBJ2-2 | 14 | TRBV4-3 | NA | NA | TGCGCCAGCAGCCAAGAGAGGATCACCGGGGAGCTGTTTTTT | CASSQERITGELFF
TRBJ1-5 | 12 | TRBV20-1 | NA | NA | TGCAGTGCAGGACAGTTTAGACAGCCCCAGCATTTT | CSAGQFRQPQHF
TRBJ1-2 | 17 | TRBV13 | NA | NA | TGTGCCAGCAGCCCCAGGCTACGGGGGGCAGATAACTATGGCTACACCTTC | CASSPRLRGADNYGYTF
TRBJ2-4 | 15 | TRBV6-6 | few | TRBD1 | TGTGCCAGCAGTACAGGGGCCTGGGCCAAAAACATTCAGTACTTC | CASSTGAWAKNIQYF
TRBJ2-2 | 14 | TRBV3-1 | NA | NA | TGTGCCAGCAGCCAAATAGGGAACACCGGGGAGCTGTTTTTT | CASSQIGNTGELFF
TRBJ2-2 | 16 | TRBV4-2 | NA | TRBD1 | TGTGCCAGCAGCCAAGGGGGGACAGGGAACACCGGGGAGCTGTTTTTT | CASSQGGTGNTGELFF
TRBJ1-3 | 15 | TRBV6-5 | many | TRBD1 | TGTGCCAGCAGTAGGGACAGGTTTCCTGGAAACACCATATATTTT | CASSRDRFPGNTIYF
TRBJ2-7 | 15 | TRBV7-2 | few | TRBD2 | TGTGCCAGCAGCACCTCAGCGGGAGGGCCGAGAGAGCAGTACTTC | CASSTSAGGPREQYF
TRBJ1-4 | 19 | TRBV4-1 | NA | NA | TGCGCCAGCAGCCAAGATGACCCTCAGCGGGGCAGACTTAATGAAAAACTGTTTTTT | CASSQDDPQRGRLNEKLFF
TRBJ2-7 | 15 | TRBV7-2 | NA | TRBD2 | TGTGCCAGCAGCCCCAGGACTAGCGACTACAATGAGCAGTACTTC | CASSPRTSDYNEQYF
TRBJ2-7 | 14 | TRBV20-1 | NA | TRBD2 | TGCAGTGCGGGGACTAGCGGGAGCTCGTACGAGCAGTACTTC | CSAGTSGSSYEQYF
TRBJ1-5 | 15 | TRBV7-2 | few | NA | TGTGCCAGCAGCTTAGTTGGTGCTCTGGGTCAGCCCCAGCATTTT | CASSLVGALGQPQHF
TRBJ2-6 | 15 | TRBV20-1 | NA | NA | TGCAGTGCTAGAGATACTGTCTCCGGGGCCAACGTCCTGACTTTC | CSARDTVSGANVLTF
TRBJ2-3 | 14 | TRBV7-2 | NA | TRBD2 | TGTGCCAGCAGCTTATCTCGGAGCGGGAATACGCAGTATTTT | CASSLSRSGNTQYF
TRBJ2-6 | 14 | TRBV10-2 | few | NA | TGCGCCAGCAGCGGGGCAGAGGGGGCCAACGTCCTGACTTTC | CASSGAEGANVLTF
TRBJ2-7 | 14 | TRBV3-1 | few | NA | TGTGCCAGCAGCCAAGAGCCCCCTGCCGCTGAGCAGTACTTC | CASSQEPPAAEQYF
TRBJ1-4 | 17 | TRBV25-1 | NA | TRBD1 | TGTGCCAGCAGTGAAATGGGTTGGGGACAGACTAATGAAAAACTGTTTTTT | CASSEMGWGQTNEKLFF
TRBJ1-1 | 14 | TRBV4-3 | few | NA | TGTGCCAGCAGTCAGGGACAAACGAACACTGAAGCTTTCTTT | CASSQGQTNTEAFF
TRBJ2-3 | 14 | TRBV6-5 | many | NA | TGTGCCAGCCGGACAGATCATGGCACAGATACGCAGTATTTT | CASRTDHGTDTQYF
TRBJ1-1 | 14 | TRBV20-1 | NA | NA | TGCAGTGCTAGAGCCCCAGGGGTGCGGAGTCTGGCTTTCTTT | CSARAPGVRSLAFF
TRBJ2-1 | 15 | TRBV3-1 | NA | TRBD1 | TGTGCCAGCAGCCCCCAGGGACAGGGTTACAATGAGCAGTTCTTC | CASSPQGQGYNEQFF
TRBJ2-3 | 18 | TRBV9 | few | TRBD2 | TGTGCCAGCAGCGTATCCCCCCCGACTAGCGGCCACACAGATACGCAGTATTTT | CASSVSPPTSGHTDTQYF
TRBJ2-1 | 14 | TRBV6-5 | many | TRBD2 | TGTGCCAGCGGCGCTAGCGGCCCCTACAATGAGCAGTTCTTC | CASGASGPYNEQFF
TRBJ2-4 | 14 | TRBV6-2/TRBV6-3 | NA | NA | TGTGCCAGCAGCAGGGCCGCGAGGGGGGACATTCAGTACTTC | CASSRAARGDIQYF
TRBJ1-6 | 19 | TRBV3-1 | few | NA | TGTGCCAGCAGCCAAGAGAACCCGGGACGGGGCTCCTATAATTCACCCCTCCACTTT | CASSQENPGRGSYNSPLHF
TRBJ2-3 | 16 | TRBV20-1 | NA | TRBD2 | TGCAGTGCTAGAGGCCCGGGGGGAGGGTACACAGATACGCAGTATTTT | CSARGPGGGYTDTQYF
TRBJ2-1 | 11 | TRBV6-6 | many | NA | TGTGCCAGCAGCCGAGTCAATGAGCAGTTCTTC | CASSRVNEQFF
TRBJ2-3 | 16 | TRBV9 | NA | TRBD2 | TGTGCCAGCAGCGCTAGGCTTCCCGGGAGGGCGAATACGCAGTATTTT | CASSARLPGRANTQYF
TRBJ2-1 | 19 | TRBV27 | few | TRBD2 | TGTGCCAGCAGGGGCAGGGGACTAGCGGGAGCGATCTCCTACAATGAGCAGTTCTTC | CASRGRGLAGAISYNEQFF
TRBJ1-1 | 11 | TRBV7-8 | NA | NA | TGTGCCAGCAGCTCGGTTGGGGTAGCTTTCTTT | CASSSVGVAFF